This T cell receptor (beta chain) derives from a study of identical twins. This clonotype was counted between two and nine times. TCRdb re-called the 5' RACE reads with MiXCR, one entry per CDR3 protein. The table lists under 400,000 distinct CDR3 sequences, about 9% of them singletons. Sequencing was performed on naive T cells sorted from blood. This clonotype was sampled from a woman in her 50s in good health.

The CDR3 nucleotides read TGTGCCAGCAGTTTATCGGGGGGGGCAGGGCTCTCCTACAATGAGCAGTTCTTC. It codes for CASSLSGGAGLSYNEQFF. The rearrangement joins TRBV27 to TRBJ2-1; possibly TRBD2 for D (7 bases). Germline V CDR1 and CDR2: MNHEY, SMNVEV (reference sequence). The CDR3 sequence is 18 residues long. The ends were cut back, 0 bases at V and 0 bases at J, with 15 bases in the middle.